A single T cell receptor (beta chain) is shown here with its context. What this receptor recognizes is not known. Nothing much larger sits one base from this clone, and base qualities are not available. The sample originates from a study of blood T cell repertoires in COVID-19 (TCRdb year 2020). Some background on the complete study: The collaborator samples originated in the United States, Italy and Spain and spanned the acute and convalescent phases of COVID-19. The material from the prospective study consisted of cDNA or gDNA derived from T cells, B-cell-depleted T cells, or PBMCs. Deeply sampled blood TCRbeta repertoires from subjects exposed to, actively infected with, or recovered from COVID-19 were included in the dataset. The repertoires were released in a freely available public database meant as a resource for research on the immune response to SARS-CoV-2. Samples came from the ongoing ImmuneRACE study (first 160 participants) plus 1,254 subjects from 6 global collaborators. The sample metadata nearly always contained a de-identified subject ID, COVID-19 status, age in years and sex. HLA class I and class II types, where available, came from metadata supplied by the sample provider rather than from assay-based typing.

Each collaborating institution followed its own protocols to collect whole blood in K2EDTA tubes. For TCRbeta analysis, collaborators shipped samples in one of three forms: frozen whole blood, isolated PBMCs, or DNA extracted from either of those sample types. The immunoSEQ Assay, a bias-controlled multiplex PCR, was used to amplify TCRbeta CDR3 regions from genomic DNA. In the source study's methods: The number of nucleated cells in each sample was estimated by amplification of reference gene primers within the assay. Sequence reads were collapsed and filtered to measure the absolute abundance of every unique TCRbeta CDR3 rearrangement. Productive Simpson clonality was computed per sample as the square root of Simpson's diversity index over productive rearrangements. TCRdb obtained this table from immuneACCESS and retained in-frame rearrangements with V and J assigned. These tables miss some clones; where compared with another copy, unresolved V genes account for less than half of the shortfall, and the remainder is unexplained. The DNA gave D and trimming, while V, J and clone size come from that table. The sample records tens of thousands of clones, around four fifths of which are singletons. The ten largest account for around 35% of the sample.

The investigation overall reported the following: The amount of clinical and demographic metadata varied by source and participant and was provided uncurated.

Ends trimmed: V by 6 bases, J by 0 bases; bases unmatched to a gene: 4. The CDR3 runs 15 amino acids, cysteine and phenylalanine included. Left in the record is the CDR3 DNA by itself, 45 bases read in frame from the first base. The germline V gene (reference sequence) gives CDR1 as MNHNY and CDR2 as SVGAGI. Specimen: peripheral blood. The chain is made from TRBV6-6 and TRBJ1-4, with 7 central nucleotides matching TRBD1. The sequence came from a man aged 65 to 85 with acute or convalescent COVID-19. The DNA reads as follows: TGTGCCAGCAGATGGGACAGTACAACTAATGAAAAACTGTTTTTT. Translated, it gives CASRWDSTTNEKLFF.